Presented here are 19 T cell receptor beta chains from one specimen sequenced in a study of cytomegalovirus exposure and HLA in healthy donors. PCR used 60 Vbeta primers and 13 Jbeta primers. Using immunoSEQ multiplex PCR, the repertoire was profiled, and TCRdb retains in-frame clones only, with some absent. Altogether about 160,000 clones are present, 60% to 80% being singletons, with the ten largest covering around 2.2%. Specimen: PBMCs. The receptor source for this set is a man over 45 in good health and CMV-seropositive.

The rearrangement links TRBV6-1 to TRBJ1-5; 7 bases are a match to TRBD1. Trimming at V came to 3 bases and at J to 2 bases, leaving 7 bases not matched to a gene. The CDR3 contains 16 residues. Looked up from germline, CDR1 is MNHNS and CDR2 is SASEGT. For the CDR3, the DNA is TGTGCCAGCAGTGAGAAGACAGGGATGGGCAATCAGCCCCAGCATTTT. It yields the protein CASSEKTGMGNQPQHF.

CDR3 DNA sequence: TGTGCCAGCAGTGAAGAGTCCTATTCCCTTTTGAGCTCCTATAATTCACCCCTCCACTTT. As protein: CASSEESYSLLSSYNSPLHF. The chain joins TRBV2 to TRBJ1-6, with no clear D. CDR1 and CDR2 (germline): SNHLY, FYNNEI. V was trimmed by 1 base and J by 0 bases, leaving 19 bases between them. The CDR3 sequence is 20 residues long.

This clone came up a few times. The chain couples TRBV27 to TRBJ2-3; 12 nucleotides match TRBD2. The germline CDR1 and CDR2 sequences are MNHEY and SMNVEV (reference sequence). This CDR3 contains 19 residues. V lost 3 bases and J lost 2; bases outside the gene matches: 12. The CDR3 sequence is CASSLSSGGGRAYTDTQYF. CDR3 nucleotide sequence: TGTGCCAGCAGTTTGTCTAGCGGGGGGGGCCGAGCCTACACAGATACGCAGTATTTT.

V is TRBV28 and J is TRBJ2-7; the match to TRBD1 covers 8 bases. The CDR3 has 14 amino acids. Germline loops: CDR1 MDHEN, CDR2 SYDVKM. After removal of 5 bases from V and 2 bases from J, the junction contained 5 bases not matched to a gene. As DNA, the CDR3 is TGTGCCAGCAGTCCGACAGGGGTAGCCTACGAGCAGTACTTC. It is translated as CASSPTGVAYEQYF.

The genes are TRBV7-2 and TRBJ1-2; D is ambiguous. V was shortened by 1 base and J by 14 bases, with 17 bases between the two germline ends. From germline, CDR1 is SGHTA and CDR2 FQGNSA. The CDR3 has 13 amino acids. The CDR3: CASSLDHLNENTF. As DNA, the CDR3 is TGTGCCAGCAGCTTAGACCATCTAAATGAGAATACCTTC.

This chain links TRBV18 with TRBJ2-2; D possibly corresponds to TRBD1 (5 bases). CDR1 is KGHSH and CDR2 is LQKENI in the germline V gene. This CDR3 has 15 residues. V lost 2 bases to trimming and J lost 0 bases, with 7 bases between them. The CDR3 DNA reads TGTGCCAGCTCACCATTACAGGCGAACACCGGGGAGCTGTTTTTT. Amino acids: CASSPLQANTGELFF.

The V gene is TRBV7-9, the J gene TRBJ2-3; D might be TRBD1 (6 bases). The germline CDR1 and CDR2 sequences are SEHNR and FQNEAQ (reference sequence). The CDR3 consists of 17 residues. The V gene lost 4 bases and the J gene lost 7 bases, with 24 bases spanning the gap. The CDR3 region is CASSSSLGGRGENTQYF. In DNA form, the CDR3 reads TGTGCCAGCAGCTCTAGTCTCGGAGGCAGGGGTGAAAATACGCAGTATTTT.

The chain combines TRBV4-3 with TRBJ1-2; D is perhaps TRBD1 (5 bases). There are 13 residues in the CDR3. Per the germline V gene, CDR1 is LGHNA and CDR2 is YSLEER. V gave up 0 bases and J gave up 5 bases, with 7 bases separating them. CDR3 protein: CASSQETAYGYTF. In DNA, the CDR3 is TGCGCCAGCAGCCAAGAGACAGCTTATGGCTACACCTTC.

This clone was seen a few times. CDR3 sequence: CASSRRGTGSTDTQYF. The DNA of the CDR3 is TGTGCCAGCAGCCGGAGAGGGACAGGGTCCACAGATACGCAGTATTTT. The rearrangement joins TRBV25-1 to TRBJ2-3, with TRBD1 matching 9 bases. Germline CDR1 reads MGHDK; CDR2 reads SYGVNS. The CDR3 is made up of 16 amino acids. V lost 6 bases and J lost 2; bases outside the gene matches: 9.

Here the CDR3 DNA reads TGTGCCAGTAGTATAGATTACAGGGGGCTCAATGAGCAGTTCTTC. Translating gives CASSIDYRGLNEQFF. The chain uses TRBV19 and TRBJ2-1; 9 nucleotides match TRBD1. Germline V lookup: CDR1 LNHDA, CDR2 SQIVND (reference sequence). Trimming removed 0 bases from V and 6 bases from J; junction bases left unmatched: 3. This CDR3 has 15 residues.

The chain employs TRBV11-2 and TRBJ2-1, with 10 bases that match TRBD1. The CDR3 loop spans 15 amino acids. The V gene's germline CDR1 is SGHAT and CDR2 FQNNGV. After removal of 4 bases from V and 2 bases from J, the junction contained 2 bases not matched to a gene. The CDR3 is CASSSGQGAYNEQFF. The CDR3 nucleotides are TGTGCCAGCAGCTCCGGACAGGGGGCCTACAATGAGCAGTTCTTC.

This clone appeared a few times. The chain combines TRBV5-1 with TRBJ1-5; the D gene is possibly TRBD1 (6 bases). The CDR3 covers 14 residues. CDR1 SGHRS and CDR2 YFSETQ come from the germline V gene. V was shortened by 3 bases and J by 6 bases, with 13 bases between the two germline ends. DNA of the CDR3: TGCGCCAGCAGCTATTCAGGGGAGACTCAGCCCCAGCATTTT. Protein sequence: CASSYSGETQPQHF. The full variable domain, in which reference TRBV5-1 and TRBJ1-5 provide the parts outside the CDR3, is KAGVTQTPRYLIKTRGQQVTLSCSPISGHRSVSWYQQTPGQGLQFLFEYFSETQRNKGNFPGRFSGRQFSNSRSEMNVSTLELGDSALYLCASSYSGETQPQHFGDGTRLSIL.

J is TRBJ2-5 and V is TRBV7-3, with 9 nucleotides matching TRBD2. Germline V gives CDR1 SGHTA, CDR2 FQGTGA. This CDR3 comprises 14 residues. J lost 5 bases, V lost 5 bases, and 6 bases had no gene match. CDR3 sequence reads: CASSLGGLAETQYF. The CDR3 nucleotides read TGTGCCAGCAGCCTCGGCGGACTAGCGGAGACCCAGTACTTC.

This clone was recorded only once. This rearrangement joins TRBV6-5 to TRBJ2-7; 10 bases are shared with TRBD1. The CDR3 contains 14 residues. J gave up 2 bases and V 5 bases, and 3 bases lay outside the gene matches. Per germline, CDR1 MNHEY and CDR2 SVGAGI. This CDR3 reads CASSLGQGAYEQYF. The DNA for the CDR3 is TGTGCCAGCAGTCTCGGACAGGGGGCCTACGAGCAGTACTTC.

V is TRBV7-9 and J is TRBJ2-2, with 9 bases identical to TRBD1. The CDR3 has 16 amino acids. Germline V gene sequence: CDR1 SEHNR, CDR2 FQNEAQ (reference sequence). J was trimmed by 5 bases and V by 5 bases; bases with no gene match: 9. As DNA, the CDR3 is TGTGCCAGCAGCCATTCGGGACAGGGCCTAACCGGGGAGCTGTTTTTT. Translated, it gives CASSHSGQGLTGELFF.

The J gene is TRBJ1-6, the V gene TRBV28; D is unresolved. The V gene lost 4 bases and the J gene lost 4 bases, with 5 bases spanning the gap. Germline V gene lookup returns CDR1 MDHEN and CDR2 SYDVKM. The CDR3 is made up of 13 amino acids. In nucleotides, the CDR3 is TGTGCCAGCAGTTCCCTATATAATTCACCCCTCCACTTT. Its protein product is CASSSLYNSPLHF. Full variable domain (missing parts from reference TRBV28 and TRBJ1-6): DVKVTQSSRYLVKRTGEKVFLECVQDMDHENMFWYRQDPGLGLRLIYFSYDVKMKEKGDIPEGYSVSREKKERFSLILESASTNQTSMYLCASSSLYNSPLHFGNGTRLTVT.

The rearrangement links TRBV27 to TRBJ1-1; D gene unclear. V was trimmed by 3 bases and J by 0 bases, leaving 8 bases between them. This CDR3 is built from 14 residues. From germline, CDR1 is MNHEY and CDR2 SMNVEV (reference sequence). The CDR3 DNA follows: TGTGCCAGCAGTTTGGGCGCGTTGAACACTGAAGCTTTCTTT. Protein sequence: CASSLGALNTEAFF.

The rearrangement joins TRBV28 to TRBJ2-7; no clear D. Germline V gives CDR1 MDHEN, CDR2 SYDVKM. The CDR3 is 11 amino acids. V was cut by 4 bases and J by 5 bases, with 6 bases left in between. CDR3 in amino acids: CASSWSDEQYF. The CDR3, as DNA: TGTGCCAGCAGTTGGTCAGACGAGCAGTACTTC.

The chain carries TRBV5-1 and TRBJ1-4; D may be TRBD1 (5 bases). Germline V gene sequence: CDR1 SGHRS, CDR2 YFSETQ. The CDR3 is made up of 15 amino acids. V lost 0 bases and J lost 5, with 11 bases in between. Here the CDR3 reads CASSLAGRENEKLFF. CDR3 coding DNA: TGCGCCAGCAGCTTGGCGGGCAGGGAAAATGAAAAACTGTTTTTT.